One sample yielded the 28 T cell receptor beta chains listed below, sequenced in a study of cytomegalovirus exposure and HLA in healthy donors. PCR involved 60 Vbeta and 13 Jbeta primers. Some clones are missing from TCRdb's copy, which holds only in-frame ones; the method was immunoSEQ multiplex PCR. The sample includes 45,000 to 65,000 clones, 80% to 85% of them seen just once. The specimen was PBMCs. Receptors originate from a man aged 25 to 40 in good health and CMV-seronegative.

The V call is TRBV19, the J call TRBJ2-3; the match to TRBD2 covers 10 bases. Trimming cost V 3 bases and J 0 bases; bases outside gene matches: 6. This CDR3 region has 17 residues. Germline values: CDR1 LNHDA, CDR2 SQIVND (reference sequence). The CDR3 region has the DNA TGTGCCAGTAGTATCAAGGGGACTAGCGTTAGCACAGATACGCAGTATTTT. Encoded protein: CASSIKGTSVSTDTQYF.

This clone was recorded once. The V gene is TRBV7-9, the J gene TRBJ1-1, with TRBD1 matching 10 bases. Germline trimming cut 5 bases from V and 4 bases from J; bases unmatched to any gene: 4. The CDR3 sequence is 14 residues long. Germline values: CDR1 SEHNR, CDR2 FQNEAQ (reference sequence). This CDR3 is CASSVGQGGTEAFF. The CDR3 DNA reads as TGTGCCAGCAGCGTAGGACAGGGGGGCACTGAAGCTTTCTTT.

V is TRBV6-4 and J is TRBJ2-1; a weak D match, TRBD1 (6 bases). The germline gives CDR1 MRHNA, CDR2 SNTAGT. V lost 1 base and J 7 bases, leaving 17 bases between the germline ends. The length of the CDR3 is 16 residues. CDR3 residues: CASSDWGTGQENEQFF. The CDR3 region has the DNA TGTGCCAGCAGTGACTGGGGAACAGGGCAAGAGAATGAGCAGTTCTTC.

This rearrangement joins TRBV5-1 to TRBJ2-5; no reliable D call. V was clipped by 4 bases and J by 2 bases, with 15 bases between them. CDR3 length equals 15 residues. The V gene's germline CDR1 is SGHRS and CDR2 YFSETQ. The DNA of the CDR3 is TGCGCCAGCAGCACGAACCCGACTGCTCAAGAGACCCAGTACTTC. Protein product: CASSTNPTAQETQYF.

This chain joins TRBV10-2 and TRBJ2-7; 15 bases agree with TRBD2. Germline V lookup: CDR1 WSHSY, CDR2 SAAADI. V was clipped by 7 bases and J by 0 bases; unmatched bases: 7. The CDR3 consists of 17 residues. DNA of the CDR3: TGCGCCAGCACCGGGGGGACTAGCGGGAGGAGCTCCTACGAGCAGTACTTC. As protein: CASTGGTSGRSSYEQYF.

The chain links TRBV6-5 to TRBJ1-1, with TRBD1 as a possible D gene (5 bases). From germline, CDR1 is MNHEY and CDR2 SVGAGI. The CDR3 totals 12 residues. V was cut by 7 bases and J by 9 bases, with 15 bases left in between. For the CDR3, the DNA is TGTGCCAGCATTAACCCAGCGGGACAAGCTTTCTTT. It specifies CASINPAGQAFF.

V and J are TRBV5-1 and TRBJ2-1; D is perhaps TRBD2 (5 bases). Germline CDR1 SGHRS, CDR2 YFSETQ. With 4 bases removed from V and 5 bases from J, the gap between germline ends came to 10 bases. There are 13 residues in the CDR3. The CDR3 coding sequence is TGCGCCAGCAGCGCCCTAGCTAACAATGAGCAGTTCTTC. Encoded protein: CASSALANNEQFF. Full variable domain (outside the CDR3, taken from reference TRBV5-1 and TRBJ2-1): KAGVTQTPRYLIKTRGQQVTLSCSPISGHRSVSWYQQTPGQGLQFLFEYFSETQRNKGNFPGRFSGRQFSNSRSEMNVSTLELGDSALYLCASSALANNEQFFGPGTRLTVL.

The chain has TRBV19 and TRBJ2-3; 10 nucleotides match TRBD2. This CDR3 has 16 residues. The V gene end was trimmed by 9 bases and the J gene end by 4 bases; junction bases not matched to a gene: 13. Germline V gene sequence: CDR1 LNHDA, CDR2 SQIVND (reference sequence). CDR3 coding DNA: TGTGCCAGCCACCGTTGGGGGAGCGGGGGGGCAGATACGCAGTATTTT. It yields the protein CASHRWGSGGADTQYF.

The V gene is TRBV10-3, the J gene TRBJ2-7, with D uncertain. This CDR3 is 16 amino acids long. Germline loops: CDR1 ENHRY, CDR2 SYGVKD. Trimming removed 1 base from V and 2 bases from J, with 15 bases in between. In nucleotides, the CDR3 is TGTGCCATCAGTGAGTTTATCCTCACGGGTACCTACGAGCAGTACTTC. Residues: CAISEFILTGTYEQYF.

The chain recombines TRBV7-8 with TRBJ1-5, with D possibly TRBD1 on 5 matching bases. Trimming took 5 bases from V and 4 from J, leaving 24 bases between them. This CDR3 comprises 18 residues. Germline-derived CDR1 and CDR2 are SGHVS and FQNEAQ. CDR3 region: CASSQYLPRRGQNQPQHF. CDR3 DNA sequence: TGTGCCAGCAGCCAGTACTTACCTCGTAGGGGTCAGAATCAGCCCCAGCATTTT. The whole variable domain, filled in from reference TRBV7-8 and TRBJ1-5, reads GAGVSQSPRYKVAKRGQDVALRCDPISGHVSLFWYQQALGQGPEFLTYFQNEAQLDKSGLPSDRFFAERPEGSVSTLKIQRTQQEDSAVYLCASSQYLPRRGQNQPQHFGDGTRLSIL.

The chain combines TRBV18 with TRBJ2-7, with TRBD1 identical over 8 bases. CDR3 length: 19 residues. From germline, CDR1 is KGHSH and CDR2 LQKENI. The V gene end was trimmed by 3 bases and the J gene end by 0 bases; junction bases not matched to a gene: 16. This chain's CDR3 is CASSPVGGSRGQHSYEQYF. Here the CDR3 DNA reads TGTGCCAGCTCACCGGTCGGGGGATCCAGGGGGCAACACTCCTACGAGCAGTACTTC.

This rearrangement joins TRBV29-1 to TRBJ2-7; a weak D match, TRBD2 (6 bases). Germline CDR1 reads SQVTM; CDR2 reads ANQGSEA. Trimming stripped 7 bases from V and 2 bases from J, with 12 bases between. The CDR3 has 12 amino acids. CDR3 sequence reads: CSGGSGPYEQYF. The DNA for the CDR3 is TGCAGCGGGGGTAGCGGCCCCTACGAGCAGTACTTC.

This chain connects TRBV27 to TRBJ2-7; 10 nucleotides align to TRBD1. This CDR3 is built from 15 residues. The ends lost 5 bases at V and 7 bases at J; junction bases unmatched: 11. Germline V gene lookup returns CDR1 MNHEY and CDR2 SMNVEV (reference sequence). CDR3 coding DNA: TGTGCCAGCAGTCCACGGACAGGGGGTCGAAGGGAGCAGTACTTC. Translating it yields CASSPRTGGRREQYF.

The chain uses TRBV11-3 and TRBJ2-7; 7 bases match TRBD2. Germline assignment: CDR1 SGHNT and CDR2 YENEEA. The CDR3 runs 15 residues. V lost 5 bases to trimming and J lost 0 bases; unmatched junction nucleotides: 7. The CDR3 DNA sequence: TGTGCCAGCAGCCCCCTAGCGGTGAGCTCCTACGAGCAGTACTTC. Translation: CASSPLAVSSYEQYF.

This sequence joins TRBV4-2 and TRBJ1-6; 12 bases align to TRBD1. V shed 3 bases and J 9 bases; nucleotides not matched to a gene: 6. CDR3 length equals 16 residues. In germline, CDR1 is LGHNA, CDR2 YNFKEQ. The CDR3: CASSHTGTGGVSPLHF. The DNA for the CDR3 is TGTGCCAGCAGCCACACCGGGACAGGGGGCGTTTCACCCCTCCACTTT.

The chain carries TRBV6-5 and TRBJ2-1, with TRBD2 matching 9 bases. V shed 3 bases and J 6 bases; nucleotides not matched to a gene: 6. Looked up from germline, CDR1 is MNHEY and CDR2 is SVGAGI. The CDR3 spans 15 residues. Here the CDR3 reads CASSYGTSPFNEQFF. The DNA of the CDR3 is TGTGCCAGCAGTTATGGGACTAGCCCATTCAATGAGCAGTTCTTC.

The chain employs TRBV6-1 and TRBJ2-7; D is possibly TRBD2 (6 bases). Germline CDR1 MNHNS, CDR2 SASEGT. Trimming left V 1 base short and J 2 bases short, with 9 bases between. This CDR3 spans 14 amino acids. As DNA, the CDR3 is TGTGCCAGCAGTGAAGGATGGGGGGCCTACGAGCAGTACTTC. It encodes CASSEGWGAYEQYF.

This chain uses TRBV5-4 with TRBJ1-2; 9 bases map to TRBD1. Losses at the gene ends were 4 bases for V and 4 bases for J; bases not matched to a gene: 11. Per germline, CDR1 SGHNT and CDR2 YYREEE (reference sequence). The CDR3 runs to 16 residues. The CDR3 protein is CASSLGGQGSFYGYTF. The DNA for the CDR3 is TGTGCCAGCAGCCTAGGCGGACAGGGGAGTTTCTATGGCTACACCTTC.

The chain is built from TRBV28 and TRBJ2-7, with 14 bases that match TRBD2. Trimming cost V 6 bases and J 5 bases; bases outside gene matches: 6. Germline V gene sequence: CDR1 MDHEN, CDR2 SYDVKM. The CDR3 is made up of 15 amino acids. CDR3 in amino acids: CASSRTSGGSHEQYF. Written as DNA, the CDR3 is TGTGCCAGCAGCCGGACTAGCGGGGGGTCTCACGAGCAGTACTTC.

This clone was found a few times. V gene TRBV29-1 combines with J gene TRBJ2-1; D unclear. The CDR3 spans 15 residues. The V gene's germline CDR1 is SQVTM and CDR2 ANQGSEA. V was clipped by 3 bases and J by 2 bases, with 14 bases between them. The CDR3 sequence: CSVEVWRRTYNEQFF. CDR3 bases: TGCAGCGTTGAGGTATGGCGGCGAACCTACAATGAGCAGTTCTTC.

Only a few counts were recorded for this clone. The chain has TRBV5-4 and TRBJ2-3; 7 bases align to TRBD1. The V and J ends lost 0 bases and 5 bases, in that order; junction bases with no gene match: 9. The V gene's germline CDR1 is SGHNT and CDR2 YYREEE (reference sequence). This CDR3 has 16 amino acids. DNA of the CDR3: TGTGCCAGCAGCTTGGGGTTTTTACAGGGGCAAGATACGCAGTATTTT. It codes for CASSLGFLQGQDTQYF.

The chain couples TRBV18 to TRBJ2-1; 7 bases align to TRBD1. The CDR3 is 20 amino acids. V was pared by 4 bases and J by 8 bases, with 26 bases of the junction left unmatched. In germline, CDR1 is KGHSH, CDR2 LQKENI. The CDR3 loop is CASSRTDRVIVMGDGDEQFF. The CDR3 DNA sequence: TGTGCCAGCTCACGGACCGACAGGGTCATAGTCATGGGGGATGGGGATGAGCAGTTCTTC.

J is TRBJ2-7 and V is TRBV15; tentative D call: TRBD1 (5 bases). The V end lost 5 bases, the J end lost 2 bases, and 13 bases lay between the germline ends. The CDR3 is made up of 14 amino acids. CDR1 and CDR2 (germline): LNHNV, YYDKDF (reference sequence). CDR3 region: CATSPGQSAYEQYF. The CDR3 DNA sequence: TGTGCCACCAGCCCAGGGCAGTCCGCCTACGAGCAGTACTTC.

The chain joins TRBV5-1 to TRBJ2-1; 9 bases match TRBD2. Germline CDR1 reads SGHRS; CDR2 reads YFSETQ. The CDR3 has 15 amino acids. The V and J ends lost 0 bases and 5 bases, in that order; junction bases with no gene match: 3. The CDR3 sequence: CASSLVASGNNEQFF. In DNA form, the CDR3 reads TGCGCCAGCAGCTTGGTAGCTAGCGGGAACAATGAGCAGTTCTTC.

The V gene is TRBV6-5, the J gene TRBJ1-2, with TRBD1 as a possible D gene (5 bases). Between the trimmed V and J ends, which lost 6 bases and 3 bases, there was a span of 11 bases. The germline CDR1 and CDR2 sequences are MNHEY and SVGAGI. This CDR3 is built from 13 residues. The CDR3 spells CASRVTAHYGYTF. The CDR3 DNA is TGTGCCAGCAGGGTGACAGCACACTATGGCTACACCTTC.

This clone appeared a few times. V gene TRBV5-5 combines with J gene TRBJ2-3, with D possibly matching TRBD2 (6 bases). This CDR3 region has 17 residues. CDR1 is SGHKS and CDR2 is YYEKEE in the germline V gene (reference sequence). Trimming pared 5 bases from V and 2 bases from J, leaving 21 bases between. The CDR3 coding sequence is TGTGCCAGCAGGGCCGGGACTCAGAATCGCCCCACAGATACGCAGTATTTT. This encodes CASRAGTQNRPTDTQYF.

This clone has only a few counts. The CDR3 DNA follows: TGTGCCAGCAGTTACGAATACTCCGGCACTGAAGCTTTCTTT. This codes for CASSYEYSGTEAFF. V gene TRBV6-5 combines with J gene TRBJ1-1; no definite D call. CDR3 size: 14 residues. V was cut by 2 bases and J by 4 bases, with 11 bases left in between. The germline CDR1 and CDR2 sequences are MNHEY and SVGAGI.

In its sample, this clone was seen once. The J gene is TRBJ2-5, the V gene TRBV30; a possible D gene is TRBD1 (6 bases). This CDR3 is built from 16 residues. V shed 0 bases and J shed 4 bases, with 18 bases lying between them. Germline CDR1 reads GTSNPN; CDR2 reads SVGIG (reference sequence). The CDR3 reads CAWSVLGPARGETQYF. In DNA form, the CDR3 reads TGTGCCTGGAGTGTACTAGGTCCTGCCAGGGGAGAGACCCAGTACTTC.